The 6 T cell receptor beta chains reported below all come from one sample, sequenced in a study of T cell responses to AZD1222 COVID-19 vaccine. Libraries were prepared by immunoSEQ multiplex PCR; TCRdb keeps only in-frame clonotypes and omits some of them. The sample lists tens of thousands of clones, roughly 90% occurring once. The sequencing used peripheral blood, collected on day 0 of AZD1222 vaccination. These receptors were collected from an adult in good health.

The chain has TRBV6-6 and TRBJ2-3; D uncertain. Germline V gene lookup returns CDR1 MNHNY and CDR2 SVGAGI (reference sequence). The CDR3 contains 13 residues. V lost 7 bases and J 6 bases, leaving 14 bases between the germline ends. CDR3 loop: CASTATGSDTQYF. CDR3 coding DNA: TGTGCCAGCACTGCTACGGGCAGCGATACGCAGTATTTT.

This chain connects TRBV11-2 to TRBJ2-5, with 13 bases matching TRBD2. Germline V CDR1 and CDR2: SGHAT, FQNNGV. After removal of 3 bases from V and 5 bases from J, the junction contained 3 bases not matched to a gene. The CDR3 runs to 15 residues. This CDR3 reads CASSFGLAGVETQYF. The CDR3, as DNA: TGTGCCAGCAGCTTCGGACTAGCGGGAGTGGAGACCCAGTACTTC. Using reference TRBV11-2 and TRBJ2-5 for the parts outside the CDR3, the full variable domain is EAGVAQSPRYKIIEKRQSVAFWCNPISGHATLYWYQQILGQGPKLLIQFQNNGVVDDSQLPKDRFSAERLKGVDSTLKIQPAKLEDSAVYLCASSFGLAGVETQYFGPGTRLLVL.

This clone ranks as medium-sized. This chain's CDR3 is CASSPLLGETPLFF. In nucleotides, the CDR3 is TGTGCCAGCAGCCCACTCCTGGGCGAGACGCCCCTATTCTTC. V usage is TRBV5-4 and J usage is TRBJ2-1; D not resolved. The CDR3 sequence is 14 residues long. The germline V and J ends were trimmed by 4 bases and 16 bases, with 24 bases remaining between them. The V gene's germline CDR1 is SGHNT and CDR2 YYREEE (reference sequence).

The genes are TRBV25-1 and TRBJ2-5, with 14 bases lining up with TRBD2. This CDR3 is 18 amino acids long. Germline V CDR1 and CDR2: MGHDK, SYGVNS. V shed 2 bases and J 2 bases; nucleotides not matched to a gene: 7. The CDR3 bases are TGTGCCAGCAGTGAACCCCCGACTAGCGGGAGGGCTCAAGAGACCCAGTACTTC. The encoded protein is CASSEPPTSGRAQETQYF.

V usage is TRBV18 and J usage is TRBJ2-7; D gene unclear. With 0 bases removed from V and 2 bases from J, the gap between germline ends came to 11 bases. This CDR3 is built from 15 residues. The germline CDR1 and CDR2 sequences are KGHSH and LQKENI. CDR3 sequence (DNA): TGTGCCAGCTCACCACCGATTGGTACCCCCTACGAGCAGTACTTC. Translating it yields CASSPPIGTPYEQYF. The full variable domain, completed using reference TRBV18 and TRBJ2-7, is NAGVMQNPRHLVRRRGQEARLRCSPMKGHSHVYWYRQLPEEGLKFMVYLQKENIIDESGMPKERFSAEFPKEGPSILRIQQVVRGDSAAYFCASSPPIGTPYEQYFGPGTRLTVT.

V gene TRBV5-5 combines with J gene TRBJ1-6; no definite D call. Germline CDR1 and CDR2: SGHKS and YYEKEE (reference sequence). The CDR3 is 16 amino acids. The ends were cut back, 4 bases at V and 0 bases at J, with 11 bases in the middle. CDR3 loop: CASSTTRFSYNSPLHF. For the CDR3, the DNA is TGTGCCAGCAGCACAACGAGGTTCTCCTATAATTCACCCCTCCACTTT. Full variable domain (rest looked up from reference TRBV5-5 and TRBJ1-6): DAGVTQSPTHLIKTRGQQVTLRCSPISGHKSVSWYQQVLGQGPQFIFQYYEKEERGRGNFPDRFSARQFPNYSSELNVNALLLGDSALYLCASSTTRFSYNSPLHFGNGTRLTVT.